The clone carrying this T cell receptor beta chain was detected ten times or more. No antigen is known for it. Per germline, CDR1 ENHRY and CDR2 SYGVKD. Trimming cost V 3 bases and J 2 bases, with 10 bases left between them. The CDR3 is 14 residues long. Each cDNA molecule in the library carried unique molecular identifiers. TCRdb recomputed calls from the RACE reads with MiXCR, one row per CDR3 protein. The table lists more than 65,000 distinct CDR3 sequences, under 9% of them singletons, with 1.5% to 1.9% in the top ten. The data were obtained in a study of human T cells and chemical hapten exposure. General study findings and limits: Counts of expanded TCRs at PT1 were positively correlated with patch test score. Sensitizing to DPC left TCRs with a frequency above 1 in 1000 unaltered.

Stated time point: patch test 1, 2 weeks after DPC sensitization. The sample's treatment: therapeutic diphenylcyclopropenone sensitization with weekly scalp DPC. The sequence was obtained from a woman in her 30s with alopecia areata. Some clones in this sample may be carry-over from other donors' samples. The chain uses TRBV10-3 and TRBJ1-2; D is possibly TRBD1 (5 bases). This specimen was whole blood, taken in connection with sensitization to the hapten diphenylcyclopropenone (DPC). The CDR3 reads CAISDRESNYGYTF. CDR3 nucleotide sequence: TGTGCCATCAGTGACAGGGAGTCGAACTATGGCTACACCTTC.